The 18 T cell receptor beta chains given below trace back to one sample, sequenced in a study of blood T cells in healthy people across ages. A second PCR, run for about 7 to 11 cycles, used a sample-barcoded 5' primer plus a J-beta primer mix. TCRdb re-derived calls from the 5' RACE reads in MiXCR, one entry per CDR3 protein. The table has a few hundred thousand distinct CDR3 sequences, around 29% seen once. Material: blood. These receptors originate from a woman in her 70s in good health.

The CDR3 DNA reads TGTGCCAGCAGTTTTTGGGGGGCCAAAAACATTCAGTACTTC. This codes for CASSFWGAKNIQYF. The chain couples TRBV28 to TRBJ2-4; D may match TRBD1 or TRBD2 (5 bases each). V lost 3 bases and J 1 base, leaving 7 bases between the germline ends. This CDR3 spans 14 amino acids. Germline V gene data show CDR1 as MDHEN and CDR2 as SYDVKM.

The rearrangement links TRBV10-3 to TRBJ2-1; D may be TRBD2 (6 bases). The CDR3 contains 13 residues. The germline V and J ends were trimmed by 0 bases and 12 bases, with 12 bases remaining between them. Germline assignment: CDR1 ENHRY and CDR2 SYGVKD. The CDR3 spells CAISESPGGGQFF. CDR3 nucleotide sequence: TGTGCCATCAGTGAGTCCCCCGGGGGAGGGCAGTTCTTC.

The chain is built from TRBV5-1 and TRBJ2-7; the match to TRBD1 covers 7 bases. J was trimmed by 1 base and V by 4 bases; bases with no gene match: 5. The germline V gene encodes CDR1 SGHRS and CDR2 YFSETQ. The CDR3 has 14 residues. CDR3 sequence: CASSRADRSYEQYF. DNA for the CDR3: TGCGCCAGCAGCCGGGCGGACAGGTCCTACGAGCAGTACTTC.

This clonotype was seen only a few times. The chain employs TRBV4-3 and TRBJ1-1, with D possibly TRBD1 on 5 matching bases. CDR1 is LGHNA, CDR2 YSLEER, per germline. V lost 1 base and J lost 6, with 12 bases in between. CDR3 size: 14 residues. The CDR3 is CASSQVGVGAEAFF. The CDR3 bases are TGCGCCAGCAGCCAAGTGGGAGTAGGGGCTGAAGCTTTCTTT.

In regard to this clonotype: At one boundary the junction diverges from the germline segment, which might be a read error. J is TRBJ1-2 and V is TRBV6-5, with D hard to call. Germline V gene lookup returns CDR1 MNHEY and CDR2 SVGAGI. This CDR3 contains 13 residues. The CDR3 DNA reads as TGTACCAGCAGTTACTTACCTTACTATGGCTACACCTTC. Protein sequence: CTSSYLPYYGYTF.

This clonotype appeared a single time. The chain recombines TRBV6-2 or TRBV6-3 with TRBJ2-5, with D unclear. Trimming left V 5 bases short and J 2 bases short, with 12 bases between. From germline, CDR1 is MNHEY and CDR2 SVGEGT. The CDR3 contains 14 residues. CDR3 sequence: CASSRAVFQETQYF. CDR3 DNA: TGTGCCAGCAGTCGGGCAGTTTTTCAAGAGACCCAGTACTTC.

This clonotype was counted between two and nine times. The chain links TRBV6-5 to TRBJ1-5; D perhaps matches TRBD1 (5 bases). V lost 2 bases, J lost 0 bases, and 8 bases lay in between. CDR1 is MNHEY, CDR2 SVGAGI, per germline. The length of the CDR3 is 15 residues. CDR3: CASSYTGHSNQPQHF. The CDR3 DNA reads TGTGCCAGCAGTTACACGGGGCATAGCAATCAGCCCCAGCATTTT.

J is TRBJ2-1 and V is TRBV7-3; tentatively, D is TRBD2 (5 bases). The tail of the sequence fits TRBJ2-7 better, so the J call may be wrong. The CDR3 sequence is 13 residues long. Germline V CDR1 and CDR2: SGHTA, FQGTGA. The chain's CDR3 is CASSLEGYGEQYF. The CDR3 DNA reads as TGTGCCAGCAGCTTAGAGGGTTACGGGGAGCAGTACTTC.

This clonotype has only a few counts. The V gene is TRBV5-5, the J gene TRBJ2-5, with D unresolved. This CDR3 comprises 13 residues. Per germline, CDR1 SGHKS and CDR2 YYEKEE (reference sequence). The V and J ends lost 0 bases and 4 bases respectively, with 7 bases between them. CDR3 DNA sequence: TGTGCCAGCAGCTTGGGTATTGCAGAGACCCAGTACTTC. Translated: CASSLGIAETQYF.

A few counts support this clonotype. This sequence joins TRBV9 and TRBJ2-7; D gene unclear. V lost 0 bases and J lost 6, with 10 bases in between. The CDR3 contains 13 residues. CDR1 and CDR2 from the germline V gene are SGDLS and YYNGEE. The CDR3 reads CASSVDPVGEQYF. In DNA form, the CDR3 reads TGTGCCAGCAGCGTAGACCCCGTGGGCGAGCAGTACTTC.

This clonotype was detected many times. The chain carries TRBV5-1 and TRBJ2-3; unclear D gene. The CDR3 contains 12 residues. Trimming removed 2 bases from V and 4 bases from J, with 5 bases in between. The germline V gene has CDR1 SGHRS and CDR2 YFSETQ. The CDR3 loop reads CASSFNSDTQYF. As DNA, the CDR3 is TGCGCCAGCAGCTTCAATTCAGATACGCAGTATTTT.

The J gene is TRBJ2-2, the V gene TRBV12-5, with TRBD1 identical over 7 bases. J lost 7 bases, V lost 7 bases, and 6 bases had no gene match. The V gene's germline CDR1 is LGHNT and CDR2 FRNRAP. The CDR3 runs 13 residues. CDR3 region: CASVSTGVGELFF. CDR3 nucleotides: TGTGCTAGTGTCAGTACAGGGGTCGGGGAGCTGTTTTTT.

The table lists this clonotype with a few counts. The chain links TRBV5-1 to TRBJ1-1, with no clear D. V was clipped by 0 bases and J by 4 bases, with 10 bases between them. Germline CDR1 is SGHRS and CDR2 is YFSETQ. The CDR3 covers 14 residues. The CDR3 DNA is TGCGCCAGCAGCTTGGATGGATTCCGCACTGAAGCTTTCTTT. This translates into CASSLDGFRTEAFF.

V and J are TRBV7-2 and TRBJ1-1, with TRBD1 as a possible D gene (6 bases). The germline gives CDR1 SGHTA, CDR2 FQGNSA. The germline V and J ends were trimmed by 1 base and 7 bases, with 16 bases remaining between them. This CDR3 is built from 15 residues. The CDR3 nucleotides are TGTGCCAGCAGCTTAGTCCCTGGACAGCAGAATGAAGCTTTCTTT. Translated, it gives CASSLVPGQQNEAFF. The full variable domain, in which reference TRBV7-2 and TRBJ1-1 provide the parts outside the CDR3, is GAGVSQSPSNKVTEKGKDVELRCDPISGHTALYWYRQSLGQGLEFLIYFQGNSAPDKSGLPSDRFSAERTGGSVSTLTIQRTQQEDSAVYLCASSLVPGQQNEAFFGQGTRLTVV.

Remarks on this clonotype: One junction end does not reproduce the germline sequence, and a read error may be involved. V usage is TRBV24-1 and J usage is TRBJ1-1; 7 bases align to TRBD1. This CDR3 is built from 17 residues. Germline loops: CDR1 KGHDR, CDR2 SFDVKD. CDR3 sequence: CATSGARREGGGTEAFF. The CDR3 coding sequence is TGTGCCACCAGTGGTGCTCGGCGGGAGGGAGGGGGCACTGAGGCTTTCTTT.

There are a few counts of this clonotype. The rearrangement uses TRBV29-1 and TRBJ2-1; D not resolved. V lost 3 bases and J 8 bases, leaving 11 bases between the germline ends. The CDR3 totals 12 residues. CDR1 is SQVTM, CDR2 ANQGSEA, per germline. CDR3 in amino acids: CSVDLGIDEQFF. The CDR3, as DNA: TGCAGCGTTGACCTGGGCATCGATGAGCAGTTCTTC.

This clonotype was detected only a few times. The chain couples TRBV6-5 to TRBJ2-6, with D possibly matching TRBD1 (5 bases). Germline CDR1 is MNHEY and CDR2 is SVGAGI. The CDR3 loop spans 17 amino acids. Trimming stripped 0 bases from V and 2 bases from J, with 11 bases between. The DNA for the CDR3 is TGTGCCAGCAGTTACTCTCATGTGGGGCCTGGGGCCAACGTCCTGACTTTC. Translation gives CASSYSHVGPGANVLTF.

V usage is TRBV20-1 and J usage is TRBJ2-5; the match to TRBD2 covers 11 bases. Near its end, the DNA agrees better with TRBJ2-1, so the J call may be wrong. Germline V gene sequence: CDR1 DFQATT, CDR2 SNEGSKA (reference sequence). The CDR3 is made up of 13 amino acids. CDR3 sequence (DNA): TGCAGTGCTAGAGTACCGGGGACTAGCGGGCAGTTCTTC. The encoded protein is CSARVPGTSGQFF.